These 7 T cell receptor beta chains originate from one sample sequenced in a study of cytomegalovirus exposure and HLA in healthy donors. Amplification used 60 Vbeta primers and 13 Jbeta primers. TCRdb's table, derived via immunoSEQ multiplex PCR, lists solely in-frame clones and lacks some. The sample includes 55,000 to 65,000 clones, 75% to 85% seen only once; the top ten take roughly 1.5%. The sequencing sample was made of PBMCs. Receptor source: a human donor in good health.

The CDR3 loop reads CASSLDSSSYNEQFF. The CDR3 region has the DNA TGTGCCAGCAGCTTAGATAGTAGTAGCTACAATGAGCAGTTCTTC. V and J are TRBV7-3 and TRBJ2-1, with D unclear. CDR3 size: 15 residues. The V and J ends lost 2 bases and 3 bases respectively, with 11 bases between them. The germline V gene encodes CDR1 SGHTA and CDR2 FQGTGA.

The chain links TRBV27 to TRBJ2-2; D ambiguous. The germline gives CDR1 MNHEY, CDR2 SMNVEV (reference sequence). V dropped 2 bases and J dropped 0 bases, with 4 bases sitting between them. This CDR3 spans 14 amino acids. CDR3 bases: TGTGCCAGCAGTTTAGAGACGAACACCGGGGAGCTGTTTTTT. It codes for CASSLETNTGELFF.

The rearrangement links TRBV14 to TRBJ1-1, with a tentative D call TRBD1 (5 bases). This CDR3 has 14 amino acids. The germline V and J ends were trimmed by 3 bases and 3 bases, with 11 bases remaining between them. The germline CDR1 and CDR2 sequences are SGHDN and FVKESK. CDR3 bases: TGTGCCAGCAGCCATTCGGGACTGTACACTGAAGCTTTCTTT. Translated: CASSHSGLYTEAFF.

This clone was detected only a few times. The chain employs TRBV18 and TRBJ2-1, with unresolved D. Germline-derived CDR1 and CDR2 are KGHSH and LQKENI. This CDR3 is built from 12 residues. V lost 2 bases and J lost 10, with 9 bases in between. CDR3 sequence reads: CASSPVLGEQFF. In DNA form, the CDR3 reads TGTGCCAGCTCACCAGTGCTCGGGGAGCAGTTCTTC.

The rearrangement links TRBV30 to TRBJ2-1; 9 bases align to TRBD2. The length of the CDR3 is 15 residues. CDR1 is GTSNPN and CDR2 is SVGIG in the germline V gene (reference sequence). Trimming cost V 8 bases and J 9 bases; bases outside gene matches: 17. The CDR3 region has the DNA TGTGCCCAAACCGGGGCTAGCGGGGCGGCAACTGAGCAGTTCTTC. It encodes CAQTGASGAATEQFF.

The chain links TRBV15 to TRBJ2-7; TRBD2 agrees at 11 bases. The CDR3 is 15 residues long. J gave up 3 bases and V 0 bases, and 1 base lay outside the gene matches. Germline V gene data show CDR1 as LNHNV and CDR2 as YYDKDF (reference sequence). The CDR3 nucleotides are TGTGCCACCAGCAGAGATACTAGCGGGGGCTACGAGCAGTACTTC. This gives the protein CATSRDTSGGYEQYF.

The chain combines TRBV5-8 with TRBJ1-3; D gene uncertain. Between the trimmed V and J ends, which lost 2 bases and 0 bases, there was a span of 6 bases. Looked up from germline, CDR1 is SGHTS and CDR2 is YDEGEE. CDR3 length: 14 amino acids. CDR3 bases: TGTGCCAGCAGCTTAAGGAGCTCTGGAAACACCATATATTTT. Translating gives CASSLRSSGNTIYF.